The 26 T cell receptor beta chains reported below all come from one sample, sequenced in a study of T-cell memory formation after mild COVID-19. TCRdb reanalysed the 5' RACE reads using MiXCR and keeps one entry per CDR3 protein. The sample lists about 200,000 distinct CDR3 sequences, more than 8% occurring once. What was sequenced was PBMCs or a T cell subset sorted from them (not recorded which). Receptors originate from a man between 18 and 35 years old who had mild COVID-19 (a few samples of this study predate the infection). Cell type and time point are not known.

The chain uses TRBV12-2 and TRBJ1-1. TRBV12-2 is designated a pseudogene. CDR3 length equals 13 residues. CDR3 in DNA: TGTGCAAGTCGCTTATTAAGGCTAGGGGAAGCTTTCTTT. It is translated as CASRLLRLGEAFF.

V usage is TRBV20-1 and J usage is TRBJ2-7, with D perhaps TRBD1 or TRBD2 (5 bases each). The CDR3 has 11 residues. V gave up 5 bases and J gave up 6 bases, with 11 bases separating them. CDR1 DFQATT and CDR2 SNEGSKA come from the germline V gene (reference sequence). CDR3 sequence: CSAPRGFEQYF. The CDR3, as DNA: TGCAGTGCTCCGAGGGGTTTCGAGCAGTACTTC.

This clonotype was observed many times. The rearrangement uses TRBV12-3 or TRBV12-4 and TRBJ2-2; D is undetermined. The germline V and J ends were trimmed by 2 bases and 6 bases, with 7 bases remaining between them. CDR3 length: 13 residues. CDR3 bases: TGTGCCAGCAGTTTATTTTACGCCGGGGAGCTGTTTTTT. It is translated as CASSLFYAGELFF.

The V call is TRBV9, the J call TRBJ1-3, with D hard to call. The CDR3 has 15 residues. Trimming took off 0 bases at V and 0 bases at J, with 7 bases between the two ends. Germline loops: CDR1 SGDLS, CDR2 YYNGEE. The CDR3 spells CASSVGGTSGNTIYF. The CDR3 region has the DNA TGTGCCAGCAGCGTAGGAGGAACCTCTGGAAACACCATATATTTT.

This clonotype was counted many times. The J gene is TRBJ2-5, the V gene TRBV5-1, with D unclear. Germline loops: CDR1 SGHRS, CDR2 YFSETQ. There are 11 residues in the CDR3. The V gene lost 3 bases and the J gene lost 0 bases, with 0 bases spanning the gap. The CDR3 DNA is TGCGCCAGCAGCTACCAAGAGACCCAGTACTTC. Protein product: CASSYQETQYF.

This clonotype turned up a few times. J is TRBJ2-2 and V is TRBV5-1, with TRBD1 matching 9 bases. Trimming cost V 4 bases and J 6 bases; bases outside gene matches: 4. The CDR3 covers 14 residues. In germline, CDR1 is SGHRS, CDR2 YFSETQ. Written as DNA, the CDR3 is TGCGCCAGCAGCGGGGGGACAGGGCCCGGGGAGCTGTTTTTT. It encodes CASSGGTGPGELFF.

This clonotype has just a few counts. This chain uses TRBV7-2 with TRBJ1-1; D is unclear. Germline loops: CDR1 SGHTA, CDR2 FQGNSA. The length of the CDR3 is 13 residues. The V and J ends lost 1 base and 6 bases respectively, with 9 bases between them. The CDR3 DNA reads TGTGCCAGCAGCTTAGATTGGGTCGCTGAAGCTTTCTTT. It is translated as CASSLDWVAEAFF. Complete variable domain (other parts from reference TRBV7-2 and TRBJ1-1): GAGVSQSPSNKVTEKGKDVELRCDPISGHTALYWYRQSLGQGLEFLIYFQGNSAPDKSGLPSDRFSAERTGGSVSTLTIQRTQQEDSAVYLCASSLDWVAEAFFGQGTRLTVV.

This clonotype was counted only a few times. V gene TRBV7-9 combines with J gene TRBJ2-5, with D perhaps TRBD1 or TRBD2 (6 bases each). Germline V gives CDR1 SEHNR, CDR2 FQNEAQ (reference sequence). The CDR3 is made up of 14 amino acids. The ends were cut back, 6 bases at V and 7 bases at J, with 18 bases in the middle. This chain's CDR3 is CASSPPSTGATQYF. The CDR3, as DNA: TGTGCCAGCAGTCCACCTTCGACGGGGGCGACCCAGTACTTC.

The V call is TRBV11-3, the J call TRBJ2-7; 8 bases line up with TRBD1. With 4 bases clipped from V and 4 bases from J, the junction kept 15 bases outside the gene matches. Germline CDR1 reads SGHNT; CDR2 reads YENEEA. This CDR3 has 17 residues. The CDR3 nucleotides are TGTGCCAGCAGCTACGGGGATCGGACAGGGATTATTTACGAGCAGTACTTC. It specifies CASSYGDRTGIIYEQYF.

This clonotype has a handful of counts. The genes are TRBV27 and TRBJ2-7, with D tentatively TRBD1 (6 bases). V lost 2 bases to trimming and J lost 2 bases, with 13 bases between them. This CDR3 comprises 15 residues. Germline CDR1 MNHEY, CDR2 SMNVEV (reference sequence). CDR3 amino acids: CASSLPGTQTYEQYF. CDR3 nucleotide sequence: TGTGCCAGCAGTTTACCCGGGACACAGACCTACGAGCAGTACTTC.

The V gene is TRBV5-8, the J gene TRBJ2-4, with D perhaps given as TRBD1 or TRBD2 (5 bases each). The germline V and J ends were trimmed by 0 bases and 5 bases, with 12 bases remaining between them. Germline CDR1 and CDR2: SGHTS and YDEGEE. The CDR3 runs 15 residues. DNA for the CDR3: TGTGCCAGCAGCTTGGCCGGGGCCCTGGAAAACATTCAGTACTTC. Translation gives CASSLAGALENIQYF.

This clonotype showed up just a few times. The V gene is TRBV7-2, the J gene TRBJ2-5; the D gene could be TRBD1 or TRBD2 (6 bases each). Germline V gene sequence: CDR1 SGHTA, CDR2 FQGNSA. This CDR3 comprises 14 residues. Trimming pared 5 bases from V and 5 bases from J, leaving 15 bases between. This chain's CDR3 is CASSPLIGGETQYF. The CDR3 DNA is TGTGCCAGCAGCCCATTAATAGGGGGGGAGACCCAGTACTTC.

The chain combines TRBV20-1 with TRBJ1-4; D uncertain. The CDR3 contains 13 residues. Germline V gene sequence: CDR1 DFQATT, CDR2 SNEGSKA (reference sequence). Between the trimmed V and J ends, which lost 3 bases and 6 bases, there was a span of 11 bases. For the CDR3, the DNA is TGCAGTGCTAGTCCCACCGGGTATGAAAAACTGTTTTTT. Encoded protein: CSASPTGYEKLFF.

CDR3 amino acids: CASSHGQLGQLSQPQHF. The CDR3 nucleotides read TGCGCCAGCAGCCATGGGCAACTCGGACAGTTGAGTCAGCCCCAGCATTTT. The chain recombines TRBV4-1 with TRBJ1-5, with a tentative D call TRBD1 (6 bases). From germline, CDR1 is MGHRA and CDR2 YSYEKL. The CDR3 is made up of 17 amino acids. V was shortened by 3 bases and J by 6 bases, with 21 bases between the two germline ends.

This clonotype turned up a few times. The V gene is TRBV11-3, the J gene TRBJ2-1, with 9 bases lining up with TRBD2. Trimming at V came to 5 bases and at J to 2 bases, leaving 7 bases not matched to a gene. Germline lookup yields CDR1 SGHNT and CDR2 YENEEA. This CDR3 has 16 residues. Written as DNA, the CDR3 is TGTGCCAGCAGCGACCACGCTAGCGGGGCCTACAATGAGCAGTTCTTC. It codes for CASSDHASGAYNEQFF.

This clonotype has at least ten counts. V is TRBV7-3 and J is TRBJ2-5; D not certain. V dropped 5 bases and J dropped 4 bases, with 14 bases sitting between them. Per the germline V gene, CDR1 is SGHTA and CDR2 is FQGTGA. The CDR3 sequence is 14 residues long. The CDR3 nucleotides are TGTGCCAGCAGCCCCTCTAGTTTCGGAGAGACCCAGTACTTC. The encoded protein is CASSPSSFGETQYF.

This chain links TRBV3-1 with TRBJ2-2; a weak D match, TRBD1 (6 bases). The CDR3 is 17 amino acids. Per the germline V gene, CDR1 is LGHDT and CDR2 is YNNKEL (reference sequence). V was trimmed by 1 base and J by 6 bases, leaving 18 bases between them. The DNA of the CDR3 is TGTGCCAGCAGCCAAGGAGGGGGAAGGGCAGGTTCCGGGGAGCTGTTTTTT. Residues: CASSQGGGRAGSGELFF.

This clonotype showed up just a few times. V and J are TRBV20-1 and TRBJ1-2; a possible D gene is TRBD1 (6 bases). Germline V lookup: CDR1 DFQATT, CDR2 SNEGSKA (reference sequence). The CDR3 contains 16 residues. Trimming left V 1 base short and J 1 base short, with 16 bases between. The CDR3 bases are TGCAGTGCTAGAGCCGGTGGGGGGGCGGTTAACTATGGCTACACCTTC. This encodes CSARAGGGAVNYGYTF.

This clonotype was counted a few times. The genes are TRBV2 and TRBJ2-2; 7 bases are a match to TRBD1. The J segment lost 4 bases and the V segment lost 7 bases, leaving 3 bases of the junction unmatched. The CDR3 loop spans 13 amino acids. Germline V gives CDR1 SNHLY, CDR2 FYNNEI. CDR3 residues: CASKGQFTGELFF. CDR3 DNA: TGTGCCAGCAAGGGACAGTTCACCGGGGAGCTGTTTTTT.

This clonotype has only a few counts. This chain links TRBV18 with TRBJ1-6; TRBD1 might be the D (6 bases). The CDR3 consists of 14 residues. With 3 bases removed from V and 8 bases from J, the gap between germline ends came to 11 bases. Germline assignment: CDR1 KGHSH and CDR2 LQKENI. The CDR3: CASSPGAAHSPLHF. CDR3 DNA: TGTGCCAGCTCACCGGGGGCCGCCCATTCACCCCTCCACTTT.

This clonotype was seen more than once but under ten times. The V call is TRBV29-1, the J call TRBJ2-1, with D possibly TRBD2 on 6 matching bases. V was trimmed by 2 bases and J by 6 bases, leaving 17 bases between them. CDR1 SQVTM and CDR2 ANQGSEA come from the germline V gene. The length of the CDR3 is 15 residues. In nucleotides, the CDR3 is TGCAGCGTTGAACCATTCACGGGACTGAGCAATGAGCAGTTCTTC. This encodes CSVEPFTGLSNEQFF.

This clonotype was counted a few times. The CDR3 protein is CSAQWAGNQPQHF. CDR3 in DNA: TGCAGTGCCCAGTGGGCCGGCAATCAGCCCCAGCATTTT. The J gene is TRBJ1-5, the V gene TRBV20-1; no definite D call. The CDR3 extends over 13 amino acids. V lost 6 bases to trimming and J lost 2 bases, with 11 bases between them. CDR1 is DFQATT, CDR2 SNEGSKA, per germline (reference sequence).

This clonotype was seen more than once but under ten times. The genes are TRBV20-1 and TRBJ2-1; D is unclear. V lost 7 bases and J 0 bases, leaving 10 bases between the germline ends. The CDR3 runs 13 residues. Looked up from germline, CDR1 is DFQATT and CDR2 is SNEGSKA (reference sequence). The CDR3 nucleotides are TGCAGTGTCCTCATTCGCTCCTACAATGAGCAGTTCTTC. Its protein product is CSVLIRSYNEQFF.

V is TRBV4-1 and J is TRBJ1-2; D ambiguous. V lost 0 bases to trimming and J lost 4 bases, with 6 bases between them. The length of the CDR3 is 13 residues. Germline lookup yields CDR1 MGHRA and CDR2 YSYEKL. CDR3 nucleotide sequence: TGCGCCAGCAGCCAAGATTCCCTCTATGGCTACACCTTC. Its protein product is CASSQDSLYGYTF.

The J gene is TRBJ1-1, the V gene TRBV20-1; D remains ambiguous. V was shortened by 2 bases and J by 2 bases, with 9 bases between the two germline ends. CDR3 length: 13 residues. The germline CDR1 and CDR2 sequences are DFQATT and SNEGSKA (reference sequence). CDR3: CSARPTVNTEAFF. The DNA of the CDR3 is TGCAGTGCTAGACCTACAGTAAACACTGAAGCTTTCTTT.

This clonotype has only a few counts. The rearrangement links TRBV12-3 or TRBV12-4 to TRBJ2-3, with TRBD1 as a possible D gene (6 bases). This CDR3 contains 14 residues. V was pared by 6 bases and J by 2 bases, with 12 bases between. The DNA for the CDR3 is TGTGCCAGCAGCCCACAGGGAAACACAGATACGCAGTATTTT. Protein sequence: CASSPQGNTDTQYF.